These 28 T cell receptor beta chains share one sample of origin, sequenced in a study of technical replicates of blood from several donors. Libraries were prepared by immunoSEQ multiplex PCR; TCRdb keeps only in-frame clonotypes and omits some of them. The table has over 70,000 clones, 85% to 95% seen once. Source material: T cells isolated from PBMCs. Receptors were obtained from a human donor in good health.

The chain couples TRBV30 to TRBJ2-1; D is unclear. Trimming took off 5 bases at V and 3 bases at J, with 8 bases between the two ends. Germline CDR1 reads GTSNPN; CDR2 reads SVGIG (reference sequence). This CDR3 contains 12 residues. The CDR3 loop reads CAWLSVYNEQFF. CDR3 DNA: TGTGCCTGGTTGAGCGTCTACAATGAGCAGTTCTTC.

This rearrangement joins TRBV28 to TRBJ2-3; weak D call: TRBD2 (5 bases). The CDR3 is 12 amino acids. Germline V CDR1 and CDR2: MDHEN, SYDVKM. Trimming took 5 bases from V and 8 from J, leaving 11 bases between them. For the CDR3, the DNA is TGTGCCAGCAGTATAATAGCGCTTACGCAGTATTTT. Translated: CASSIIALTQYF.

The genes are TRBV5-6 and TRBJ2-5, with 12 bases lining up with TRBD2. Germline V gives CDR1 SGHDT, CDR2 YYEEEE. The CDR3 loop spans 16 amino acids. V lost 5 bases and J lost 1; bases outside the gene matches: 6. Written as DNA, the CDR3 is TGTGCCAGCAGGTCGCAACTAGCGGGAGGCCAAGAGACCCAGTACTTC. Translation: CASRSQLAGGQETQYF.

The V and J genes are TRBV7-6 and TRBJ2-7; 7 nucleotides align to TRBD2. The CDR3 loop spans 15 amino acids. Germline trimming cut 5 bases from V and 0 bases from J; bases unmatched to any gene: 7. CDR1 is SGHVS and CDR2 is FNYEAQ in the germline V gene. The DNA of the CDR3 is TGTGCCAGCAGCCCGATTGGCGGGAGCTCCTACGAGCAGTACTTC. Its translation is CASSPIGGSSYEQYF.

V gene TRBV11-3 combines with J gene TRBJ1-2; D gene ambiguous. This CDR3 contains 14 residues. The germline CDR1 and CDR2 sequences are SGHNT and YENEEA. The V gene lost 0 bases and the J gene lost 7 bases, with 12 bases spanning the gap. As DNA, the CDR3 is TGTGCCAGCAGCTTAGATCGTACTTTCGGTGGCTACACCTTC. Protein: CASSLDRTFGGYTF.

This chain connects TRBV7-9 to TRBJ2-5, with 11 bases identical to TRBD1. Germline V gives CDR1 SEHNR, CDR2 FQNEAQ (reference sequence). The V gene end was trimmed by 5 bases and the J gene end by 5 bases; junction bases not matched to a gene: 10. The CDR3 consists of 16 residues. The CDR3 DNA is TGTGCCAGCAGCCCATCCCGGACAGGGGGCCGCGAGACCCAGTACTTC. As protein: CASSPSRTGGRETQYF.

The rearrangement joins TRBV30 to TRBJ2-7; 7 bases are shared with TRBD1. Germline CDR1 GTSNPN, CDR2 SVGIG (reference sequence). The CDR3 runs to 13 residues. V was clipped by 6 bases and J by 0 bases; unmatched bases: 5. CDR3 loop: CACSRDSSYEQYF. In nucleotides, the CDR3 is TGTGCCTGTTCCCGGGACAGCTCCTACGAGCAGTACTTC.

V gene TRBV5-4 combines with J gene TRBJ2-7; D is possibly TRBD2 (6 bases). The CDR3 extends over 15 amino acids. CDR1 SGHNT and CDR2 YYREEE come from the germline V gene (reference sequence). Trimming cost V 0 bases and J 2 bases, with 12 bases left between them. CDR3 DNA: TGTGCCAGCAGCTTGGGAGGAGGGCACCCCTACGAGCAGTACTTC. It encodes CASSLGGGHPYEQYF.

A single count supports this clone. The chain has TRBV10-3 and TRBJ1-2, with 7 bases that match TRBD1. V was pared by 0 bases and J by 3 bases, with 13 bases of the junction left unmatched. Looked up from germline, CDR1 is ENHRY and CDR2 is SYGVKD. This CDR3 region has 18 residues. Here the CDR3 DNA reads TGTGCCATCAGTGAGTCGTTACACAAAGGGGGCGGGTACTATGGCTACACCTTC. It specifies CAISESLHKGGGYYGYTF.

J is TRBJ1-1 and V is TRBV30; D perhaps matches TRBD1 (5 bases). V lost 3 bases and J 3 bases, leaving 11 bases between the germline ends. Looked up from germline, CDR1 is GTSNPN and CDR2 is SVGIG (reference sequence). CDR3 length: 13 residues. The CDR3 here is CAWRQEIYTEAFF. The CDR3, as DNA: TGTGCCTGGAGACAGGAGATCTACACTGAAGCTTTCTTT.

This chain joins TRBV5-1 and TRBJ2-3; D remains unclear. Trimming cost V 4 bases and J 4 bases, with 10 bases left between them. The germline V gene encodes CDR1 SGHRS and CDR2 YFSETQ. The CDR3 consists of 13 residues. CDR3 nucleotide sequence: TGCGCCAGCAGCATTGAACCGGCAGATACGCAGTATTTT. Amino acid sequence: CASSIEPADTQYF. Supplemented by reference TRBV5-1 and TRBJ2-3, the full variable domain reads KAGVTQTPRYLIKTRGQQVTLSCSPISGHRSVSWYQQTPGQGLQFLFEYFSETQRNKGNFPGRFSGRQFSNSRSEMNVSTLELGDSALYLCASSIEPADTQYFGPGTRLTVL.

The V and J genes are TRBV19 and TRBJ2-5; 7 nucleotides match TRBD1. The CDR3 is made up of 15 amino acids. Unmatched junction bases numbered 6, after V lost 0 bases and J lost 5 bases. Germline values: CDR1 LNHDA, CDR2 SQIVND (reference sequence). CDR3 sequence (DNA): TGTGCCAGTAGTATAGAAAACAGGGGAACGGAGACCCAGTACTTC. It yields the protein CASSIENRGTETQYF. The full variable domain, its missing parts supplied by reference TRBV19 and TRBJ2-5, is DGGITQSPKYLFRKEGQNVTLSCEQNLNHDAMYWYRQDPGQGLRLIYYSQIVNDFQKGDIAEGYSVSREKKESFPLTVTSAQKNPTAFYLCASSIENRGTETQYFGPGTRLLVL.

The rearrangement joins TRBV5-1 to TRBJ1-1, with D perhaps matching TRBD1 (6 bases). Germline assignment: CDR1 SGHRS and CDR2 YFSETQ. Trimming shortened V by 2 bases and J by 0 bases, and 8 bases separated the two germline ends. This CDR3 has 14 amino acids. CDR3 sequence reads: CASSFGQMNTEAFF. The CDR3 DNA follows: TGCGCCAGCAGCTTTGGACAGATGAACACTGAAGCTTTCTTT.

V and J are TRBV2 and TRBJ2-2; 11 bases line up with TRBD1. The CDR3 has 13 amino acids. Germline trimming cut 11 bases from V and 7 bases from J; bases unmatched to any gene: 6. Germline V gene data show CDR1 as SNHLY and CDR2 as FYNNEI. CDR3 amino acids: CAGGQGAIGELFF. As DNA, the CDR3 is TGTGCCGGCGGACAGGGGGCTATCGGGGAGCTGTTTTTT.

The chain is built from TRBV5-1 and TRBJ1-1; D ambiguous. Trimming left V 3 bases short and J 4 bases short, with 25 bases between. Germline-derived CDR1 and CDR2 are SGHRS and YFSETQ. The CDR3 length is 18 residues. The CDR3 protein is CASSWMDGDAGRTTEAFF. In DNA, the CDR3 is TGCGCCAGCAGCTGGATGGATGGCGACGCGGGTAGAACCACTGAAGCTTTCTTT.

This chain links TRBV7-7 with TRBJ2-3; TRBD2 aligns across 9 bases. CDR3 length equals 13 residues. With 4 bases clipped from V and 6 bases from J, the junction kept 2 bases outside the gene matches. CDR1 is SSHAT, CDR2 FNYEAQ, per germline (reference sequence). The CDR3 is CASSSREGDTQYF. The CDR3 bases are TGTGCCAGCAGCTCGCGGGAGGGGGATACGCAGTATTTT. The whole variable domain, filled in from reference TRBV7-7 and TRBJ2-3, reads GAGVSQSPRYKVTKRGQDVTLRCDPISSHATLYWYQQALGQGPEFLTYFNYEAQPDKSGLPSDRFSAERPEGSISTLTIQRTEQRDSAMYRCASSSREGDTQYFGPGTRLTVL.

The V call is TRBV27, the J call TRBJ1-4; possibly TRBD1 for D (6 bases). The CDR3 is made up of 14 amino acids. Germline-derived CDR1 and CDR2 are MNHEY and SMNVEV (reference sequence). The V end lost 5 bases, the J end lost 8 bases, and 15 bases lay between the germline ends. The CDR3 is CASSPGGGWEKLFF. The CDR3 nucleotides are TGTGCCAGCAGTCCCGGTGGGGGCTGGGAAAAACTGTTTTTT.

The V gene is TRBV18, the J gene TRBJ1-3, with unresolved D. Germline V lookup: CDR1 KGHSH, CDR2 LQKENI. This CDR3 has 15 amino acids. Deletions cut 6 bases from V and 0 bases from J, with 12 bases between. CDR3 loop: CASSTRESSGNTIYF. The CDR3 DNA sequence: TGTGCCAGCTCTACGCGGGAGAGCTCTGGAAACACCATATATTTT.

The CDR3 DNA follows: TGTGCCAGCAGCTTTGCGGGAAGTACTGAAGCTTTCTTT. It encodes CASSFAGSTEAFF. The rearrangement joins TRBV7-2 to TRBJ1-1, with D unresolved. V gave up 3 bases and J gave up 5 bases, with 10 bases separating them. This CDR3 comprises 13 residues. The V gene's germline CDR1 is SGHTA and CDR2 FQGNSA.

The chain employs TRBV5-1 and TRBJ2-5, with 7 bases that match TRBD1. CDR3 size: 16 residues. V gave up 2 bases and J gave up 4 bases; unmatched junction bases: 11. Germline CDR1 SGHRS, CDR2 YFSETQ. The CDR3 reads CASSFSYRNRGETQYF. The CDR3 region has the DNA TGCGCCAGCAGCTTCAGCTATCGGAACAGGGGAGAGACCCAGTACTTC.

The chain is built from TRBV11-3 and TRBJ1-1; D may be TRBD1 (6 bases). The CDR3 runs 14 residues. Trimming removed 7 bases at V and 3 bases at J, with 15 bases between. In germline, CDR1 is SGHNT, CDR2 YENEEA. The CDR3: CASTRGGAHTEAFF. CDR3 in DNA: TGTGCCAGCACTAGGGGGGGGGCCCACACTGAAGCTTTCTTT.

J is TRBJ2-2 and V is TRBV14; D remains ambiguous. This CDR3 spans 15 amino acids. The germline V gene has CDR1 SGHDN and CDR2 FVKESK. V lost 0 bases and J 3 bases, leaving 8 bases between the germline ends. CDR3 sequence (DNA): TGTGCCAGCAGCCAAGACACAGTCTACACCGGGGAGCTGTTTTTT. This codes for CASSQDTVYTGELFF.

The chain couples TRBV6-5 to TRBJ2-7; TRBD2 agrees at 11 bases. Germline trimming cut 2 bases from V and 3 bases from J; bases unmatched to any gene: 3. This CDR3 comprises 15 residues. Germline-derived CDR1 and CDR2 are MNHEY and SVGAGI. The CDR3 spells CASSYRGTSGYEQYF. CDR3 nucleotides: TGTGCCAGCAGTTACCGGGGGACTAGCGGCTACGAGCAGTACTTC.

The chain has TRBV30 and TRBJ2-1; tentative D call: TRBD1 (6 bases). V dropped 4 bases and J dropped 9 bases, with 16 bases sitting between them. This CDR3 has 13 amino acids. The V gene's germline CDR1 is GTSNPN and CDR2 SVGIG (reference sequence). CDR3 nucleotide sequence: TGTGCCTGGACAGGGGCCCTTACATTTGAGCAGTTCTTC. Its translation: CAWTGALTFEQFF.

Of note for this clone: A junction end diverges from the germline sequence, so it may reflect a read error. The V gene is TRBV14, the J gene TRBJ2-1; possible D gene TRBD1, 6 bases. The germline gives CDR1 SGHDN, CDR2 FVKESK. The length of the CDR3 is 14 residues. DNA of the CDR3: TGTGCCAGCAGCACTTACGACAGGTACAGTGAGCAGTTCTTC. Translating it yields CASSTYDRYSEQFF.

The chain links TRBV10-3 to TRBJ2-1, with 7 bases identical to TRBD1. CDR1 is ENHRY and CDR2 is SYGVKD in the germline V gene. J gave up 7 bases and V 10 bases, and 19 bases lay outside the gene matches. The CDR3 has 16 residues. CDR3 loop: CATTHTGTVNPNEQFF. The CDR3 region has the DNA TGTGCCACCACGCATACCGGGACAGTTAATCCAAATGAGCAGTTCTTC.

The chain is built from TRBV2 and TRBJ2-3; perhaps TRBD2 as D (5 bases). CDR3 length: 14 residues. Trimming left V 6 bases short and J 0 bases short, with 10 bases between. Germline V lookup: CDR1 SNHLY, CDR2 FYNNEI. The CDR3 coding sequence is TGTGCCAGCAGCCGGGAACATAGCACAGATACGCAGTATTTT. Its protein product is CASSREHSTDTQYF.

This clone was found once. This rearrangement joins TRBV11-3 to TRBJ1-2; perhaps TRBD1 as D (5 bases). The CDR3 contains 13 residues. Trimming pared 5 bases from V and 11 bases from J, leaving 18 bases between. Germline V gene data show CDR1 as SGHNT and CDR2 as YENEEA. In DNA, the CDR3 is TGTGCCAGCAGCACCCTTTCACAGGCTACATACACCTTC. Translated: CASSTLSQATYTF.